These 26 T cell receptor beta chains were all obtained from the same sample, sequenced in a study of early stage breast cancer tumors. Repertoires were generated with immunoSEQ multiplex PCR, while TCRdb's copy carries only in-frame clones and drops some. Of some 58,000 clones listed, more than 60% are singletons. The sequenced sample consisted of blood. These receptors originate from a person aged 30 to 39 with breast cancer.

V and J are TRBV7-9 and TRBJ2-1, with D possibly being TRBD1 or TRBD2 (6 bases each). This CDR3 has 13 residues. V lost 5 bases and J lost 6, with 11 bases in between. Germline assignment: CDR1 SEHNR and CDR2 FQNEAQ (reference sequence). The CDR3 bases are TGTGCCAGCAGCCCCAAGGGGGGCAATGAGCAGTTCTTC. This encodes CASSPKGGNEQFF. Drawing the rest from reference TRBV7-9 and TRBJ2-1, the complete variable domain is DTGVSQNPRHKITKRGQNVTFRCDPISEHNRLYWYRQTLGQGPEFLTYFQNEAQLEKSRLLSDRFSAERPKGSFSTLEIQRTEQGDSAMYLCASSPKGGNEQFFGPGTRLTVL.

The chain is built from TRBV7-9 and TRBJ1-6; unclear D gene. The CDR3 spans 12 residues. With 5 bases removed from V and 8 bases from J, the gap between germline ends came to 7 bases. Looked up from germline, CDR1 is SEHNR and CDR2 is FQNEAQ (reference sequence). This CDR3 reads CASSARDSPLHF. Written as DNA, the CDR3 is TGTGCCAGCAGCGCCCGGGATTCACCCCTCCACTTT.

The chain is built from TRBV11-2 and TRBJ1-1, with 7 bases identical to TRBD1. With V trimmed by 5 bases and J by 0 bases, 6 bases remained unmatched. CDR3 length equals 15 residues. Germline values: CDR1 SGHAT, CDR2 FQNNGV. The DNA for the CDR3 is TGTGCCAGCAGCCCCCTCAGGGGGATGAACACTGAAGCTTTCTTT. Translation: CASSPLRGMNTEAFF.

The table lists this clone with a count of one. The chain combines TRBV18 with TRBJ2-1; D gene ambiguous. V was clipped by 0 bases and J by 3 bases, with 12 bases between them. The CDR3 runs 16 residues. Germline assignment: CDR1 KGHSH and CDR2 LQKENI. The CDR3 DNA sequence: TGTGCCAGCTCACCACCGATTGATACCCACTACAATGAGCAGTTCTTC. Its translation is CASSPPIDTHYNEQFF.

This clone has a single count. The chain links TRBV5-4 to TRBJ1-2; D uncertain. The ends were cut back, 4 bases at V and 6 bases at J, with 7 bases in the middle. The V gene's germline CDR1 is SGHNT and CDR2 YYREEE (reference sequence). The CDR3 is 11 amino acids. CDR3 sequence: CASSLGNGYTF. The CDR3 nucleotides read TGTGCCAGCAGCCTAGGGAATGGCTACACCTTC.

The V call is TRBV27, the J call TRBJ2-2; possible D gene TRBD2, 6 bases. The V end lost 0 bases, the J end lost 2 bases, and 13 bases lay between the germline ends. The CDR3 runs to 17 residues. CDR1 and CDR2 (germline): MNHEY, SMNVEV (reference sequence). In nucleotides, the CDR3 is TGTGCCAGCAGTTTATCCCCTAGCGTCCCAAACACCGGGGAGCTGTTTTTT. Amino acids: CASSLSPSVPNTGELFF.

This clone was observed once. This rearrangement joins TRBV7-9 to TRBJ2-4; 8 positions match TRBD1. CDR1 is SEHNR and CDR2 is FQNEAQ in the germline V gene (reference sequence). This CDR3 spans 17 amino acids. With V trimmed by 2 bases and J by 8 bases, 14 bases remained unmatched. The CDR3 coding sequence is TGTGCCAGCAGCTTAAGCCAAACCAGGGGGCGAGGGGACATTCAGTACTTC. This codes for CASSLSQTRGRGDIQYF.

The chain recombines TRBV7-9 with TRBJ2-7; D gene ambiguous. The germline V and J ends were trimmed by 4 bases and 1 base, with 14 bases remaining between them. The germline gives CDR1 SEHNR, CDR2 FQNEAQ (reference sequence). The CDR3 is made up of 15 amino acids. This CDR3 is CASSSRAKESYEQYF. As DNA, the CDR3 is TGTGCCAGCAGCTCTCGGGCCAAAGAATCCTACGAGCAGTACTTC.

The chain is built from TRBV5-1 and TRBJ1-2; 11 positions agree with TRBD1. Germline V lookup: CDR1 SGHRS, CDR2 YFSETQ. This CDR3 comprises 15 residues. V lost 4 bases to trimming and J lost 6 bases; unmatched junction nucleotides: 8. In DNA, the CDR3 is TGCGCCAGCAGCCAAGACAGGACAGGGGGCCATGGCTACACCTTC. It yields the protein CASSQDRTGGHGYTF.

The V gene is TRBV13, the J gene TRBJ2-3, with 9 bases aligning to TRBD2. The CDR3 is 15 amino acids. J lost 2 bases, V lost 2 bases, and 2 bases had no gene match. Germline assignment: CDR1 PRHDT and CDR2 FYEKMQ (reference sequence). Here the CDR3 DNA reads TGTGCCAGCAGCTTAAGGACTAGCGCCACAGATACGCAGTATTTT. Translated: CASSLRTSATDTQYF.

This sequence joins TRBV11-2 and TRBJ2-1; D unclear. From germline, CDR1 is SGHAT and CDR2 FQNNGV. The CDR3 is 15 residues long. Trimming took 5 bases from V and 6 from J, leaving 17 bases between them. This chain's CDR3 is CASSPVRGSSNEQFF. CDR3 nucleotide sequence: TGTGCCAGCAGCCCGGTGAGAGGTAGCAGCAATGAGCAGTTCTTC. The complete variable domain, with remaining parts taken from reference TRBV11-2 and TRBJ2-1, reads EAGVAQSPRYKIIEKRQSVAFWCNPISGHATLYWYQQILGQGPKLLIQFQNNGVVDDSQLPKDRFSAERLKGVDSTLKIQPAKLEDSAVYLCASSPVRGSSNEQFFGPGTRLTVL.

The chain links TRBV7-9 to TRBJ2-7; D not certain. V was shortened by 6 bases and J by 0 bases, with 6 bases between the two germline ends. The germline V gene encodes CDR1 SEHNR and CDR2 FQNEAQ (reference sequence). The CDR3 spans 12 residues. CDR3 nucleotides: TGTGCCAGCAGGCCAAGCTCCTACGAGCAGTACTTC. Residues: CASRPSSYEQYF.

This CDR3 is CASSFAGTGSGNTIYF. CDR3 sequence (DNA): TGCGCCAGCAGCTTCGCGGGGACGGGCTCTGGAAACACCATATATTTT. V gene TRBV5-1 combines with J gene TRBJ1-3; possible D gene TRBD1, 5 bases. In germline, CDR1 is SGHRS, CDR2 YFSETQ. The CDR3 is 16 residues long. V shed 2 bases and J shed 0 bases, with 12 bases lying between them.

The table lists this clone with a count of one. The J gene is TRBJ2-2, the V gene TRBV30, with no clear D. Trimming removed 4 bases at V and 2 bases at J, with 8 bases between. This CDR3 contains 13 residues. CDR1 is GTSNPN and CDR2 is SVGIG in the germline V gene (reference sequence). The CDR3 spells CAWTTHNTGELFF. The CDR3 DNA sequence: TGTGCCTGGACCACCCACAACACCGGGGAGCTGTTTTTT.

The V call is TRBV30, the J call TRBJ1-2, with 9 bases identical to TRBD1. The CDR3 loop spans 13 amino acids. V gave up 4 bases and J gave up 4 bases; unmatched junction bases: 4. Germline values: CDR1 GTSNPN, CDR2 SVGIG (reference sequence). CDR3 region: CAWTTGGSYGYTF. The CDR3 DNA reads as TGTGCCTGGACCACAGGGGGCAGCTATGGCTACACCTTC.

The CDR3 protein is CASRRQGNQMNTEAFF. The DNA of the CDR3 is TGTGCCAGCAGGAGACAGGGGAACCAAATGAACACTGAAGCTTTCTTT. This rearrangement joins TRBV27 to TRBJ1-1, with TRBD1 matching over 8 bases. Unmatched junction bases numbered 9, after V lost 6 bases and J lost 0 bases. CDR1 and CDR2 (germline): MNHEY, SMNVEV (reference sequence). This CDR3 contains 16 residues.

The V call is TRBV11-2, the J call TRBJ2-1; D perhaps matches TRBD2 (6 bases). This CDR3 comprises 13 residues. The V gene's germline CDR1 is SGHAT and CDR2 FQNNGV. Trimming removed 5 bases from V and 9 bases from J, with 14 bases in between. DNA for the CDR3: TGTGCCAGCAGCCAGAGACTAGTGCCTGAGCAGTTCTTC. It encodes CASSQRLVPEQFF. Variable domain in full (rest from reference TRBV11-2 and TRBJ2-1): EAGVAQSPRYKIIEKRQSVAFWCNPISGHATLYWYQQILGQGPKLLIQFQNNGVVDDSQLPKDRFSAERLKGVDSTLKIQPAKLEDSAVYLCASSQRLVPEQFFGPGTRLTVL.

The chain links TRBV6-5 to TRBJ2-5, with D maybe TRBD2 (6 bases). Between the trimmed V and J ends, which lost 2 bases and 2 bases, there was a span of 9 bases. From germline, CDR1 is MNHEY and CDR2 SVGAGI. This CDR3 is built from 14 residues. The DNA for the CDR3 is TGTGCCAGCAGTTACGGGGGGACTCAAGAGACCCAGTACTTC. Its protein product is CASSYGGTQETQYF.

On this clone: The conserved phenylalanine or tryptophan normally closing the CDR3 is absent here, so this likely arose from a read error. The chain combines TRBV30 with TRBJ1-2; D is possibly TRBD1 (5 bases). This CDR3 comprises 16 residues. V was clipped by 6 bases and J by 4 bases, with 24 bases between them. CDR1 GTSNPN and CDR2 SVGIG come from the germline V gene (reference sequence). The CDR3: CACFARDFSPVYGYTL. The CDR3 DNA reads as TGTGCCTGTTTCGCCCGGGACTTCTCACCCGTCTATGGCTACACCCTC.

The chain couples TRBV27 to TRBJ2-7, with D perhaps assigned TRBD1 or TRBD2 (6 bases each). The CDR3 is made up of 16 amino acids. V lost 4 bases and J 1 base, leaving 17 bases between the germline ends. Per germline, CDR1 MNHEY and CDR2 SMNVEV (reference sequence). CDR3 sequence: CASSSRRGVESYEQYF. The CDR3 nucleotides read TGTGCCAGCAGTTCCCGGAGGGGGGTCGAGTCCTACGAGCAGTACTTC.

The V call is TRBV7-9, the J call TRBJ2-1; possibly TRBD1 or TRBD2 for D (6 bases each). The CDR3 consists of 17 residues. Trimming left V 5 bases short and J 3 bases short, with 20 bases between. Looked up from germline, CDR1 is SEHNR and CDR2 is FQNEAQ (reference sequence). This CDR3 is CASSERIGGLDYNEQFF. In nucleotides, the CDR3 is TGTGCCAGCAGCGAACGAATAGGGGGACTGGACTACAATGAGCAGTTCTTC.

The genes are TRBV19 and TRBJ2-7, with 10 bases fitting TRBD2. Germline lookup yields CDR1 LNHDA and CDR2 SQIVND (reference sequence). The J segment lost 5 bases and the V segment lost 6 bases, leaving 10 bases of the junction unmatched. The CDR3 is 15 residues long. The CDR3 is CASSDSGLAVHEQYF. CDR3 coding DNA: TGTGCCAGTAGCGATTCTGGACTAGCGGTCCACGAGCAGTACTTC.

J is TRBJ2-7 and V is TRBV28, with 11 bases aligning to TRBD2. Trimming removed 1 base from V and 3 bases from J; junction bases left unmatched: 5. The CDR3 contains 16 residues. Per germline, CDR1 MDHEN and CDR2 SYDVKM. The CDR3 DNA reads TGTGCCAGCAGTTTATCCGGGACTAGCGGAGACTACGAGCAGTACTTC. Its protein product is CASSLSGTSGDYEQYF. Supplemented by reference TRBV28 and TRBJ2-7, the full variable domain reads DVKVTQSSRYLVKRTGEKVFLECVQDMDHENMFWYRQDPGLGLRLIYFSYDVKMKEKGDIPEGYSVSREKKERFSLILESASTNQTSMYLCASSLSGTSGDYEQYFGPGTRLTVT.

The V gene is TRBV7-6, the J gene TRBJ1-4, with TRBD1 as a possible D gene (5 bases). The CDR3 is 13 residues long. Germline V gives CDR1 SGHVS, CDR2 FNYEAQ. Trimming cost V 10 bases and J 5 bases, with 14 bases left between them. This chain's CDR3 is CATGGVENEKLFF. The CDR3 coding sequence is TGTGCCACCGGGGGGGTAGAGAATGAAAAACTGTTTTTT.

The chain links TRBV6-6 to TRBJ1-6; D not resolved. The CDR3 loop spans 14 amino acids. V was cut by 0 bases and J by 15 bases, with 15 bases left in between. The germline V gene encodes CDR1 MNHNY and CDR2 SVGAGI (reference sequence). CDR3: CASSYSSVIRCLHF. In nucleotides, the CDR3 is TGTGCCAGCAGTTACTCGAGTGTCATCCGGTGCCTCCACTTT.

CDR3 coding DNA: TGTGCCAGCAGTTACGCGCGGACAGGGGGTAACTATGGCTACACCTTC. It encodes CASSYARTGGNYGYTF. V and J are TRBV6-5 and TRBJ1-2; TRBD1 agrees at 10 bases. The length of the CDR3 is 16 residues. Trimming at V came to 2 bases and at J to 1 base, leaving 4 bases not matched to a gene. Germline loops: CDR1 MNHEY, CDR2 SVGAGI.